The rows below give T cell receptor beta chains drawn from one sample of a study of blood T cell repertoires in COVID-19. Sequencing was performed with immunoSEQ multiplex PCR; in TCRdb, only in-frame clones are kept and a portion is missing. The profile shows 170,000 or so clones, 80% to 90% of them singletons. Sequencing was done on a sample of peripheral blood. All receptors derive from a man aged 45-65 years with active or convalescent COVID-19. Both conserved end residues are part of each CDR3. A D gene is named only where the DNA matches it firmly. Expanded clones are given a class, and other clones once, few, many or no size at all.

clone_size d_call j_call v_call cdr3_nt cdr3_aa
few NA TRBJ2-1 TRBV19 TGTGCCAGTAGTATAGCTGAGCGAACCGAGCAGTTCTTC CASSIAERTEQFF
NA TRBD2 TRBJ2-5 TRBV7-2 TGTGCCAGCAGCCGTAGACTAGCGGGGGCCCAGGAGACCCAGTACTTC CASSRRLAGAQETQYF
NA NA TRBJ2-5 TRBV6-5 TGTGCCAGCAGTTACGGGGGGTTTGGAGAGACCCAGTACTTC CASSYGGFGETQYF
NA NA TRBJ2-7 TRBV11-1 TGTGCCAGCAGGTTTAAGGCGGGGCTCTCCTACGAGCAGTACTTC CASRFKAGLSYEQYF
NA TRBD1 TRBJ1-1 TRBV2 TGTGCCAGCACCCAACAGGGGCAAGAAAACACTGAAGCTTTCTTT CASTQQGQENTEAFF
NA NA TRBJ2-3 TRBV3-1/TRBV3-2 TGTGCCAGCAGCCAAGATGTAGCGTATACGCAGTATTTT CASSQDVAYTQYF
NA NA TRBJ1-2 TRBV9 TGTGCCAGCAGCGTAGAGGGGGGGTGGCATGGCTACACCTTC CASSVEGGWHGYTF
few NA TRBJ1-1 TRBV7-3 TGTGCCAGCAGCCTGGGGCAGGCGAACACTGAAGCTTTCTTT CASSLGQANTEAFF
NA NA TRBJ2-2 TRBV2 TGTGCCAGCAGTGATAGGGAGACGGCCACCGGGGAGCTGTTTTTT CASSDRETATGELFF
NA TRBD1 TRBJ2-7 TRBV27 TGTGCCAGCGGAGGGACAGGTTCCTACGAGCAGTACTTC CASGGTGSYEQYF
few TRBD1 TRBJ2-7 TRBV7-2 TGTGCCAGCAGCCCGACGACAGGGGTAGGCTACGAGCAGTACTTC CASSPTTGVGYEQYF
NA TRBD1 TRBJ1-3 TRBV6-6 TGTGCCAGCAGTTACGGACAGGGTGGGAACACCATATATTTT CASSYGQGGNTIYF
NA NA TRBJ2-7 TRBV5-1 TGCGCCAGCAGCTATACGGGCGGGGGCGACGAGCAGTACTTC CASSYTGGGDEQYF
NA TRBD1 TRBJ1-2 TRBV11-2 TGTGCCAGCAGCCCAGATCGAGGGGGCGTTGGTGGCTACACCTTC CASSPDRGGVGGYTF
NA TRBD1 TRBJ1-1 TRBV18 TGTGCCAGCTCGACAGGGGGCCGATCTGAAGCTTTCTTT CASSTGGRSEAFF
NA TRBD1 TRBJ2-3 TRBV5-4 TGTGCCAGCAGCACAAAACAGGGGTTAGGCCCCCCAGATACGCAGTATTTT CASSTKQGLGPPDTQYF
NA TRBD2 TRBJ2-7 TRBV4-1 TGCGCCAGCAGCCCGGGACTAGTAGCCTACGAGCAGTACTTC CASSPGLVAYEQYF
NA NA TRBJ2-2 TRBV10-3 TGTGCCATTAGGGGGCCGGGGGCCGGGGAGCTGTTTTTT CAIRGPGAGELFF
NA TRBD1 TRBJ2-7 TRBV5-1 TGCGCCAGCAGCAGGGACAGTTTGGAGCAGTACTTC CASSRDSLEQYF
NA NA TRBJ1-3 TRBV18 TGTGCCAGCTCATCAGACACTCCGGGAGGAAACACCATATATTTT CASSSDTPGGNTIYF
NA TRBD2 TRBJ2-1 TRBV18 TGTGCCAGCTCACACCGGGAGGGGGGGGATGAGCAGTTCTTC CASSHREGGDEQFF
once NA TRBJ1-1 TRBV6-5 TGTGCCAGCAGTTACTGGCAGGGCAACACTGAAGCTTTCTTT CASSYWQGNTEAFF
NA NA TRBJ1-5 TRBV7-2 TGTGCCAGCAGCTTACAGGGGATCGGTCAGCCCCAGCATTTT CASSLQGIGQPQHF
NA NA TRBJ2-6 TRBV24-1 TGTGCCACCAGTGATTCTGCGGAGACTGGGGCCAACGTCCTGACTTTC CATSDSAETGANVLTF
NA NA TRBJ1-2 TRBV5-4 TGTGCCAGCAGACTCACACTTAGGGAGGGCTACACCTTC CASRLTLREGYTF
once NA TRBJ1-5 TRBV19 TGTGCCAGTAGGCCCAGGGATCAGCCCCAGCATTTT CASRPRDQPQHF
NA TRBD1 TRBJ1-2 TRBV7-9 TGTGCCAGCAGCAGAGGGACAGGAGGAAGTGGTGGCTACACCTTC CASSRGTGGSGGYTF
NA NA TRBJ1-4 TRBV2 TGTGCCAGCTCCAATTACTTGAATGAAAAACTGTTTTTT CASSNYLNEKLFF
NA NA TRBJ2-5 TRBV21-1 TGTGCCAGCAGCAAAGTTCAGCGGACAGGGGTTGAGACCCAGTACTTC CASSKVQRTGVETQYF
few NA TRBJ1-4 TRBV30 TGTGCCTGGAGGGTTGGGGGGGGTGAAAAACTGTTTTTT CAWRVGGGEKLFF
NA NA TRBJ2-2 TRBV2 TGTGCCAGCAGTTTCCAGGGGGGCACCGGGGAGCTGTTTTTT CASSFQGGTGELFF
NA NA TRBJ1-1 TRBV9 TGTGCCAGCAGCCCTCTCGCGGGGGCCCACACTGAAGCTTTCTTT CASSPLAGAHTEAFF
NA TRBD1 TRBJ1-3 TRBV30 TGTGCCTGGAGCGAGGGACAGGTCAAAGGAAACACCATATATTTT CAWSEGQVKGNTIYF